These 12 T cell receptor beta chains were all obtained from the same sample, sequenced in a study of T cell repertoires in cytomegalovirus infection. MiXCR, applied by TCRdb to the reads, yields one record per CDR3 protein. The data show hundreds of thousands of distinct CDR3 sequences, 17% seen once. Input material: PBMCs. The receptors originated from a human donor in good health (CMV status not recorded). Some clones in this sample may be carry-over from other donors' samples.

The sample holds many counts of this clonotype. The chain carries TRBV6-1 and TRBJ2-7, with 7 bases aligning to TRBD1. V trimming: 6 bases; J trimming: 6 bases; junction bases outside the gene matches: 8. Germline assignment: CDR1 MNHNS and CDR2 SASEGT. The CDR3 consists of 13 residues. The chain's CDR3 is CASRPKGASEQYF. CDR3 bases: TGTGCCAGCAGACCCAAGGGGGCATCCGAGCAGTACTTC.

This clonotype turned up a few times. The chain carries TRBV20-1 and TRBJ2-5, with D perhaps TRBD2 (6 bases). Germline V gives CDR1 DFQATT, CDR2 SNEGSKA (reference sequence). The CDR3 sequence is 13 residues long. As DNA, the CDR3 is TGCAGCTCCGGGGGAGACAGCCAAGAGACCCAGTACTTC. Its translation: CSSGGDSQETQYF.

The CDR3 loop reads CASSSVLAGGRETQYF. The CDR3 region has the DNA TGTGCCAGCAGCTCCGTCCTAGCGGGGGGGCGAGAGACCCAGTACTTC. The chain recombines TRBV7-2 with TRBJ2-5, with 12 nucleotides matching TRBD2. The CDR3 extends over 16 amino acids. The germline CDR1 and CDR2 sequences are SGHTA and FQGNSA. The V and J ends lost 4 bases and 4 bases, in that order; junction bases with no gene match: 7.

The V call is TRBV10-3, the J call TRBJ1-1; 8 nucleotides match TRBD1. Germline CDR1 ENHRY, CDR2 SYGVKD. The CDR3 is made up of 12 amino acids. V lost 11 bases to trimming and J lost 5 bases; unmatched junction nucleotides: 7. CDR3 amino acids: CASKTGVTEAFF. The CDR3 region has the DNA TGTGCCTCCAAGACAGGGGTGACTGAAGCTTTCTTT.

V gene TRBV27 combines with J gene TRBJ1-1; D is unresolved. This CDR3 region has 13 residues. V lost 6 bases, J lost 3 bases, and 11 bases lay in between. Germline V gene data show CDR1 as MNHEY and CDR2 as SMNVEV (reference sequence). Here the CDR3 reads CASRPTWDTEAFF. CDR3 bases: TGTGCCAGCAGGCCCACATGGGACACTGAAGCTTTCTTT.

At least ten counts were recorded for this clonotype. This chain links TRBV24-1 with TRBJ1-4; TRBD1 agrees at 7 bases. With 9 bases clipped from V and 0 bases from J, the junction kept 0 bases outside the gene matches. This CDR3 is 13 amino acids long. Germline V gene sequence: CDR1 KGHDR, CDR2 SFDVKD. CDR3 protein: CATGTATNEKLFF. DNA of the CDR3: TGTGCCACCGGGACAGCAACTAATGAAAAACTGTTTTTT.

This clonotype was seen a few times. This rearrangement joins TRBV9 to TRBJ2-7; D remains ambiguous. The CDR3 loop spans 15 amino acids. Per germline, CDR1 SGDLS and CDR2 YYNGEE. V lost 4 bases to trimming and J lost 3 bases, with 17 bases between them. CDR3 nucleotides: TGTGCCAGCAGCCCCCATGAAGCGATGTACTACGAGCAGTACTTC. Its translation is CASSPHEAMYYEQYF. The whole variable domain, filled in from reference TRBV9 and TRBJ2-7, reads DSGVTQTPKHLITATGQRVTLRCSPRSGDLSVYWYQQSLDQGLQFLIQYYNGEERAKGNILERFSAQQFPDLHSELNLSSLELGDSALYFCASSPHEAMYYEQYFGPGTRLTVT.

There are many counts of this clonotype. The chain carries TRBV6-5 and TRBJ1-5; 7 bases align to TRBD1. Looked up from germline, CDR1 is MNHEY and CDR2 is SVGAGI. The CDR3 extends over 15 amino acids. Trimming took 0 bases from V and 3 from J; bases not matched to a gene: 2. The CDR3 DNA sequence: TGTGCCAGCAGTTACTCGGGACAGCTCAATCAGCCCCAGCATTTT. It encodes CASSYSGQLNQPQHF.

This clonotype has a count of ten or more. DNA of the CDR3: TGTGCCAGCAGTCACCAGGGAGGACCCTACGAGCAGTACTTC. Its translation: CASSHQGGPYEQYF. The chain employs TRBV7-2 and TRBJ2-7; D might be TRBD2 (6 bases). Trimming took off 6 bases at V and 2 bases at J, with 14 bases between the two ends. Germline lookup yields CDR1 SGHTA and CDR2 FQGNSA. The CDR3 is 14 residues long.

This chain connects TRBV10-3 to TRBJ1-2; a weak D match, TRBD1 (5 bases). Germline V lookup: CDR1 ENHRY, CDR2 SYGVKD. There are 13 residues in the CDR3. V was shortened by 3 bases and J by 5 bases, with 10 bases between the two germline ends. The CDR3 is CAISEAQDYGYTF. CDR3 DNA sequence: TGTGCCATCAGTGAAGCACAGGATTATGGCTACACCTTC.

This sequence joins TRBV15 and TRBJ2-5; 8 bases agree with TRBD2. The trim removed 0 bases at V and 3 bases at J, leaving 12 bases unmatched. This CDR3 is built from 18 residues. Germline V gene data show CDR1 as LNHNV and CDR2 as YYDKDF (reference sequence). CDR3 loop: CATSRDWFSGLGKETQYF. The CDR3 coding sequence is TGTGCCACCAGCAGAGATTGGTTTTCGGGACTAGGAAAAGAGACCCAGTACTTC.

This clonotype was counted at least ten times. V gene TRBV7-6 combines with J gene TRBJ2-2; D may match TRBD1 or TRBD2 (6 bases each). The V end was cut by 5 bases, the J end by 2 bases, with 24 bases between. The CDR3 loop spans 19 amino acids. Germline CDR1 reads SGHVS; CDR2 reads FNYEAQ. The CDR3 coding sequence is TGTGCCAGCAGCCCCCGGTCGGGGGTCGGGGGCGCAAACACCGGGGAGCTGTTTTTT. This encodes CASSPRSGVGGANTGELFF.